This entry lists 20 T cell receptor beta chains sequenced from one sample in a study of shared clonotypes between healthy human individuals. The data were produced by immunoSEQ multiplex PCR, yet TCRdb's version contains in-frame clones alone and is incomplete. The sample has about 2.1 million clones; roughly 95% are singletons. Terminally differentiated effector memory CD45RA+ cells were excluded from the naive CD8 cells, which were CD45RO-negative and positively selected for CCR7. Sequencing used naive CD8+ T cells from PBMCs. All receptors come from a man aged 18 to 30 in good health. Some clones in this sample may be carry-over from other donors' samples.

The gene calls are TRBV7-9 and TRBJ2-5, with D hard to call. The CDR3 is made up of 14 amino acids. Germline loops: CDR1 SEHNR, CDR2 FQNEAQ (reference sequence). V shed 0 bases and J shed 1 base, with 6 bases lying between them. CDR3 coding DNA: TGTGCCAGCAGCTTAGCAGTATTCCAAGAGACCCAGTACTTC. It yields the protein CASSLAVFQETQYF.

V is TRBV11-2 and J is TRBJ2-1; D is undetermined. CDR1 and CDR2 from the germline V gene are SGHAT and FQNNGV. Trimming cost V 1 base and J 6 bases, with 7 bases left between them. The CDR3 loop spans 13 amino acids. The CDR3 nucleotides are TGTGCCAGCAGCTTAGTTTCAGCCAATGAGCAGTTCTTC. Translated: CASSLVSANEQFF.

V is TRBV6-5 and J is TRBJ2-1, with 14 bases fitting TRBD2. In germline, CDR1 is MNHEY, CDR2 SVGAGI. This CDR3 comprises 15 residues. V was clipped by 8 bases and J by 4 bases; unmatched bases: 4. The CDR3 region has the DNA TGTGCCAGCGGGACTAGCGGGGGCTGGTACAATGAGCAGTTCTTC. This translates into CASGTSGGWYNEQFF.

This chain joins TRBV5-1 and TRBJ2-2; D unclear. The V gene lost 3 bases and the J gene lost 6 bases, with 15 bases spanning the gap. The germline V gene encodes CDR1 SGHRS and CDR2 YFSETQ. The CDR3 totals 15 residues. CDR3 protein: CASSSRTYRSGELFF. The CDR3 DNA reads as TGCGCCAGCAGCTCCCGGACCTACCGGTCCGGGGAGCTGTTTTTT.

The J gene is TRBJ2-1, the V gene TRBV4-2; 8 bases are shared with TRBD2. Germline V gene data show CDR1 as LGHNA and CDR2 as YNFKEQ. The CDR3 spans 15 residues. The V gene end was trimmed by 5 bases and the J gene end by 10 bases; junction bases not matched to a gene: 13. The CDR3 loop is CASSSTGGTLYEQFF. The CDR3 nucleotides read TGTGCCAGCAGCTCCACGGGGGGGACCCTCTACGAGCAGTTCTTC.

The chain carries TRBV6-6 and TRBJ1-2; D gene uncertain. The ends were cut back, 8 bases at V and 5 bases at J, with 6 bases in the middle. Germline V gives CDR1 MNHNY, CDR2 SVGAGI (reference sequence). The CDR3 totals 10 residues. The CDR3 region is CASAGYGYTF. DNA of the CDR3: TGTGCCAGCGCTGGGTATGGCTACACCTTC.

The chain links TRBV28 to TRBJ2-3; TRBD2 matches 12 bases. This CDR3 region has 14 residues. With V trimmed by 6 bases and J by 3 bases, 1 base remained unmatched. The germline gives CDR1 MDHEN, CDR2 SYDVKM. CDR3 sequence reads: CASSGLAGTDTQYF. For the CDR3, the DNA is TGTGCCAGCAGCGGACTAGCGGGAACAGATACGCAGTATTTT. The variable domain in full, with the rest retrieved from reference TRBV28 and TRBJ2-3, is DVKVTQSSRYLVKRTGEKVFLECVQDMDHENMFWYRQDPGLGLRLIYFSYDVKMKEKGDIPEGYSVSREKKERFSLILESASTNQTSMYLCASSGLAGTDTQYFGPGTRLTVL.

This rearrangement joins TRBV7-8 to TRBJ2-5, with TRBD1 identical over 8 bases. With 5 bases clipped from V and 2 bases from J, the junction kept 7 bases outside the gene matches. Germline loops: CDR1 SGHVS, CDR2 FQNEAQ. CDR3 length: 15 residues. The CDR3 DNA reads TGTGCCAGCAGCCCCTGGACAGGGTTACAAGAGACCCAGTACTTC. This encodes CASSPWTGLQETQYF.

J is TRBJ2-3 and V is TRBV28, with 7 bases matching TRBD2. In germline, CDR1 is MDHEN, CDR2 SYDVKM. The junction had 7 bases not matched to a gene; V was cut back by 2 bases and J by 5 bases. This CDR3 has 15 amino acids. In nucleotides, the CDR3 is TGTGCCAGCAGTTTAGGGTGGGAGGGCTTAGATACGCAGTATTTT. Its protein product is CASSLGWEGLDTQYF.

V and J are TRBV28 and TRBJ1-1; no firm D call. Germline values: CDR1 MDHEN, CDR2 SYDVKM. The CDR3 is made up of 13 amino acids. The V and J ends lost 2 bases and 7 bases respectively, with 11 bases between them. CDR3 nucleotide sequence: TGTGCCAGCAGTTTACGGACCCTCGGTGAAGCTTTCTTT. Translation gives CASSLRTLGEAFF.

J is TRBJ2-3 and V is TRBV10-3; 12 nucleotides align to TRBD2. The length of the CDR3 is 19 residues. CDR1 and CDR2 from the germline V gene are ENHRY and SYGVKD. J was trimmed by 1 base and V by 6 bases; bases with no gene match: 14. CDR3 sequence (DNA): TGTGCCATCAGACCTCCTAGCGGGAGGGTCCCTTTGGGCACAGATACGCAGTATTTT. It yields the protein CAIRPPSGRVPLGTDTQYF.

This chain connects TRBV19 to TRBJ1-2; 9 bases match TRBD1. Germline assignment: CDR1 LNHDA and CDR2 SQIVND (reference sequence). The length of the CDR3 is 14 residues. V lost 6 bases to trimming and J lost 5 bases; unmatched junction nucleotides: 7. CDR3 amino acids: CASSSTGGVYGYTF. CDR3 nucleotide sequence: TGTGCCAGTAGCAGTACAGGGGGCGTGTATGGCTACACCTTC.

The rearrangement uses TRBV6-1 and TRBJ2-1; 7 positions match TRBD2. CDR1 and CDR2 from the germline V gene are MNHNS and SASEGT. The V segment lost 5 bases and the J segment 0 bases; nucleotides outside the gene matches: 4. The CDR3 runs 15 residues. The CDR3 bases are TGTGCCAGCAGTCTAGCGGCGCCCTCCTACAATGAGCAGTTCTTC. Its protein product is CASSLAAPSYNEQFF.

The gene calls are TRBV7-3 and TRBJ2-7; no clear D gene. Germline CDR1 and CDR2: SGHTA and FQGTGA. This CDR3 comprises 13 residues. V was shortened by 5 bases and J by 0 bases, with 8 bases between the two germline ends. The CDR3 bases are TGTGCCAGCAGCCCCACGACCTCCTACGAGCAGTACTTC. Protein sequence: CASSPTTSYEQYF.

The chain couples TRBV7-6 to TRBJ2-7; D ambiguous. V shed 4 bases and J shed 2 bases, with 12 bases lying between them. CDR3 length: 14 residues. The germline gives CDR1 SGHVS, CDR2 FNYEAQ. The CDR3 DNA follows: TGTGCCAGCAGCTCCCGAAGTAGCCCCTACGAGCAGTACTTC. This codes for CASSSRSSPYEQYF.

This clone was recorded many times. The chain carries TRBV6-6 and TRBJ2-2; D not resolved. The germline V gene encodes CDR1 MNHNY and CDR2 SVGAGI (reference sequence). The CDR3 is 11 residues long. Trimming removed 6 bases at V and 5 bases at J, with 4 bases between. CDR3 protein: CASSVTGELFF. The DNA for the CDR3 is TGTGCCAGCAGCGTGACCGGGGAGCTGTTTTTT.

With respect to this clone: The sample holds other DNA sequences that translate to the same CDR3. This sequence joins TRBV4-2 and TRBJ2-7; D may be TRBD2 (5 bases). V lost 1 base, J lost 3 bases, and 7 bases lay in between. Germline CDR1 and CDR2: LGHNA and YNFKEQ. The CDR3 extends over 13 amino acids. CDR3 DNA sequence: TGTGCCAGCAGCCAAGGGGGAGACTACGAGCAGTACTTC. It codes for CASSQGGDYEQYF.

CDR3 amino acids: CASSPPASFSTDTQYF. The CDR3, as DNA: TGTGCCAGCTCACCACCGGCTAGCTTTAGCACAGATACGCAGTATTTT. The chain carries TRBV18 and TRBJ2-3, with D possibly TRBD2 on 5 matching bases. The germline V and J ends were trimmed by 0 bases and 0 bases, with 10 bases remaining between them. The CDR3 covers 16 residues. CDR1 and CDR2 from the germline V gene are KGHSH and LQKENI.

The V and J genes are TRBV5-6 and TRBJ2-7; D gene ambiguous. Germline CDR1 SGHDT, CDR2 YYEEEE. Trimming left V 4 bases short and J 7 bases short, with 15 bases between. CDR3 length: 13 amino acids. The DNA of the CDR3 is TGTGCCAGCAGCACCCTTCCCGGTCGGGAGCAGTACTTC. It is translated as CASSTLPGREQYF.

The chain links TRBV15 to TRBJ1-1; tentative D call: TRBD1 (5 bases). CDR1 and CDR2 from the germline V gene are LNHNV and YYDKDF (reference sequence). Trimming removed 1 base at V and 4 bases at J, with 7 bases between. The CDR3 spans 13 residues. The CDR3 sequence: CATSRGGVTEAFF. The DNA for the CDR3 is TGTGCCACCAGCAGAGGGGGGGTCACTGAAGCTTTCTTT.